The clone carrying this T cell receptor (beta chain) showed up just a few times. Profiled with immunoSEQ multiplex PCR; TCRdb holds only in-frame clones, not every one. The data show about 53,000 clones, about three quarters seen once. These data are taken from a study of blood T cell repertoires in COVID-19. Trimming took off 5 bases at V and 5 bases at J, with 15 bases between the two ends. Germline V gene sequence: CDR1 MRHNA, CDR2 SNTAGT. There are 14 residues in the CDR3. The TCR comes from a human donor with active or convalescent COVID-19. The donor label of this sample is uncertain. Sample: peripheral blood. The rearrangement uses TRBV6-4 and TRBJ1-1; no clear D gene. This CDR3 is CASSLDPPGTEAFF. The CDR3 coding sequence is TGTGCCAGCAGTCTTGACCCGCCGGGGACTGAAGCTTTCTTT.